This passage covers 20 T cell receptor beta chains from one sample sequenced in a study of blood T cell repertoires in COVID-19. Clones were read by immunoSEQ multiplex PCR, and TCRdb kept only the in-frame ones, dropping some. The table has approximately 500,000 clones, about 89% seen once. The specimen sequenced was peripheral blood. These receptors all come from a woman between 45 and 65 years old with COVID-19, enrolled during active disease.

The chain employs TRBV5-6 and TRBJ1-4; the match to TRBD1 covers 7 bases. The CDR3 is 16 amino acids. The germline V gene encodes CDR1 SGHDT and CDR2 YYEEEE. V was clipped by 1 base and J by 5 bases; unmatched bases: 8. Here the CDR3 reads CASSLLGGQTNEKLFF. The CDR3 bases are TGTGCCAGCAGCTTGTTAGGGGGCCAAACGAATGAAAAACTGTTTTTT.

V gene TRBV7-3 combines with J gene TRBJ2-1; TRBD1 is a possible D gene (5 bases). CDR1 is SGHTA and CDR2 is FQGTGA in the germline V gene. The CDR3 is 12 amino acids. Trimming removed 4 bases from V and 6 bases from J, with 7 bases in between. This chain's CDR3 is CASSSTGNEQFF. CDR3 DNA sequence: TGTGCCAGCAGCTCTACAGGCAATGAGCAGTTCTTC.

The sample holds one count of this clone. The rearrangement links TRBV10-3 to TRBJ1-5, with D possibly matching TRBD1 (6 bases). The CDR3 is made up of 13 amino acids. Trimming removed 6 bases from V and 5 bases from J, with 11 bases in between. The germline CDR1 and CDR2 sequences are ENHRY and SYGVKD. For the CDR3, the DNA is TGTGCCATCAGGGAGGGGGGCGATCAGCCCCAGCATTTT. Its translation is CAIREGGDQPQHF.

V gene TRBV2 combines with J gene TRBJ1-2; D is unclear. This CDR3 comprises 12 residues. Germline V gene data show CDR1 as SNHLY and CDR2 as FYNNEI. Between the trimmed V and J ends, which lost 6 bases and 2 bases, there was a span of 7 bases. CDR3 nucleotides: TGTGCCAGCAGCCGCGCGAACTATGGCTACACCTTC. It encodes CASSRANYGYTF.

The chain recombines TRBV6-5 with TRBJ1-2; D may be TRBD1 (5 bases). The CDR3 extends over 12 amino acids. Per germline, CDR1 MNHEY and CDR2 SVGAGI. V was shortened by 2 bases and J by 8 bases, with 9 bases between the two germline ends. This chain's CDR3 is CASSYPGFGYTF. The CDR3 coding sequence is TGTGCCAGCAGTTACCCAGGGTTCGGCTACACCTTC.

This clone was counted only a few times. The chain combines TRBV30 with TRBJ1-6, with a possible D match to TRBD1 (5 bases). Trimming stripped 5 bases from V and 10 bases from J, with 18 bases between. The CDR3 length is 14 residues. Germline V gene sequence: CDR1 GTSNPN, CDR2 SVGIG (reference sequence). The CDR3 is CAWGQGIGYSPLHF. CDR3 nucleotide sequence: TGTGCCTGGGGTCAGGGAATCGGATACTCACCCCTCCACTTT.

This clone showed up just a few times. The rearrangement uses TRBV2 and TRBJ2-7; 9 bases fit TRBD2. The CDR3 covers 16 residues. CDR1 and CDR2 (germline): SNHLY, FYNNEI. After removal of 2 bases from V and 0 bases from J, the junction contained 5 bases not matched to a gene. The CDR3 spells CASSESLAGVSYEQYF. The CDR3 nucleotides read TGTGCCAGCAGTGAATCGTTAGCGGGGGTCTCCTACGAGCAGTACTTC.

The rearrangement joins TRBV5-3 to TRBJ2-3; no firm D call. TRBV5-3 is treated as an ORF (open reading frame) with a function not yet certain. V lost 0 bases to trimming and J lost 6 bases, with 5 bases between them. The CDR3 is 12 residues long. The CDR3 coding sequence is TGTGCCAGAAGCTTGGGACACGATACGCAGTATTTT. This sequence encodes CARSLGHDTQYF.

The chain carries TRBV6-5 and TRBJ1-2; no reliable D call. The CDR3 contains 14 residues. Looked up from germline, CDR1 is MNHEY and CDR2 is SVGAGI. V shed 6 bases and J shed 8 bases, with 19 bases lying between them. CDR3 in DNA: TGTGCCAGCAGCGACCGCGCGGTCGGGATCGGCTACACCTTC. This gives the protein CASSDRAVGIGYTF.

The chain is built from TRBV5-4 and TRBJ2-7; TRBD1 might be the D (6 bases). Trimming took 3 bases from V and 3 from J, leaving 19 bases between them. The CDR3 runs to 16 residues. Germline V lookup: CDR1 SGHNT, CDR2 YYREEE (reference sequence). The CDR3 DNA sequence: TGTGCCAGCAGCTCGGGACAACCGGACGGAATCTACGAGCAGTACTTC. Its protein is CASSSGQPDGIYEQYF.

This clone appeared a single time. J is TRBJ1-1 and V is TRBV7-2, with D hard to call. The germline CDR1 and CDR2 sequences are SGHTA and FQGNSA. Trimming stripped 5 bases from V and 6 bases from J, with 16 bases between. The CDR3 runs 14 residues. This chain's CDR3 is CASSPRRMSAEAFF. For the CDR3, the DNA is TGTGCCAGCAGCCCCCGGCGGATGTCGGCTGAAGCTTTCTTT.

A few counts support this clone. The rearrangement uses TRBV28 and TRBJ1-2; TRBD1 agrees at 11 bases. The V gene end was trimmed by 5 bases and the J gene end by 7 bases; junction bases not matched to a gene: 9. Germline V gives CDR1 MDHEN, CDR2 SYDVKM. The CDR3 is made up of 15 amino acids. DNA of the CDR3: TGTGCCAGCAGTGGCCCCGGACAGGGGGCGACTGGCTACACCTTC. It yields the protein CASSGPGQGATGYTF.

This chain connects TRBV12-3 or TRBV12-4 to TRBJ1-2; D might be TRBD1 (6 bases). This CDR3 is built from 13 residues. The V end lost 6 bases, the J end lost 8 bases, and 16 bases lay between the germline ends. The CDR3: CASSHTGFEGYTF. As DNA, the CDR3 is TGTGCCAGCAGCCACACAGGGTTCGAAGGCTACACCTTC.

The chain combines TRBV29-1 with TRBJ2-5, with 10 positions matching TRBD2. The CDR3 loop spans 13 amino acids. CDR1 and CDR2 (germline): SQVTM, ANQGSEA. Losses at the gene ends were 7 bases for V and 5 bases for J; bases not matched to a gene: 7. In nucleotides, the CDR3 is TGCAGCGGGGAGCGGGGGGGGCGCGAGACCCAGTACTTC. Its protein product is CSGERGGRETQYF.

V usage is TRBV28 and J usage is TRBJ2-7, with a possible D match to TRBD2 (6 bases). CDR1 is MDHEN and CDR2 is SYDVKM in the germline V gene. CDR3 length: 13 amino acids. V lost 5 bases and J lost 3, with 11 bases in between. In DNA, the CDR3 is TGTGCCAGCAGTCCAGGCGGGGACTACGAGCAGTACTTC. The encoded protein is CASSPGGDYEQYF.

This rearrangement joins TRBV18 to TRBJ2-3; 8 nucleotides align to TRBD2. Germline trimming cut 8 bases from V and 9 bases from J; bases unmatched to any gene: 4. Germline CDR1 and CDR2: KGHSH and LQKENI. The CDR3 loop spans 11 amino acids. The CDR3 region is CASTSGGTQYF. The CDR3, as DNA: TGTGCCAGCACGAGCGGGGGCACGCAGTATTTT. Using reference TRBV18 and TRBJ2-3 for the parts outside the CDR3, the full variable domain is NAGVMQNPRHLVRRRGQEARLRCSPMKGHSHVYWYRQLPEEGLKFMVYLQKENIIDESGMPKERFSAEFPKEGPSILRIQQVVRGDSAAYFCASTSGGTQYFGPGTRLTVL.

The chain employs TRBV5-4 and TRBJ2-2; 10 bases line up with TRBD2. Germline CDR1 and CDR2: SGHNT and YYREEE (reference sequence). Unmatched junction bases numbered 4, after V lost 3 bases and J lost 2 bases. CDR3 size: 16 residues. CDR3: CASSSERGGNTGELFF. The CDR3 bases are TGTGCCAGCAGCTCCGAGCGGGGGGGAAACACCGGGGAGCTGTTTTTT. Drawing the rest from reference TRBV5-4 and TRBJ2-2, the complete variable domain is ETGVTQSPTHLIKTRGQQVTLRCSSQSGHNTVSWYQQALGQGPQFIFQYYREEENGRGNFPPRFSGLQFPNYSSELNVNALELDDSALYLCASSSERGGNTGELFFGEGSRLTVL.

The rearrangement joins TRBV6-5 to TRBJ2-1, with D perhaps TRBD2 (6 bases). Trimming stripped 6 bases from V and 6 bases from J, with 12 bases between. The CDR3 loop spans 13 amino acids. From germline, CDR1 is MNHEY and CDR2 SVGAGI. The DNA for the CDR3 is TGTGCCAGCAGCCTAACTAGCCCCAATGAGCAGTTCTTC. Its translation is CASSLTSPNEQFF.

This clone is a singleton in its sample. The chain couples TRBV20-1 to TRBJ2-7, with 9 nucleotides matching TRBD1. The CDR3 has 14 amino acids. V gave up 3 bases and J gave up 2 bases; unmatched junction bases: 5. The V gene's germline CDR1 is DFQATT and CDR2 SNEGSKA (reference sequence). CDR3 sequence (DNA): TGCAGTGCTAGTGGGGGACAGGGACCCTACGAGCAGTACTTC. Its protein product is CSASGGQGPYEQYF.

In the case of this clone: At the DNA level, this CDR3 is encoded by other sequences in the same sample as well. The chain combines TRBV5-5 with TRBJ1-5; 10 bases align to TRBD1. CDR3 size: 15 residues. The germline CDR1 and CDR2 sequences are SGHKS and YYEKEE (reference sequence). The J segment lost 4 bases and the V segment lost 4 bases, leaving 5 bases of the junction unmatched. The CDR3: CASSPDRGRNQPQHF. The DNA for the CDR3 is TGTGCCAGCAGCCCGGACAGGGGGAGGAATCAGCCCCAGCATTTT. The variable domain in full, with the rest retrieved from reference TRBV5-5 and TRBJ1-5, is DAGVTQSPTHLIKTRGQQVTLRCSPISGHKSVSWYQQVLGQGPQFIFQYYEKEERGRGNFPDRFSARQFPNYSSELNVNALLLGDSALYLCASSPDRGRNQPQHFGDGTRLSIL.